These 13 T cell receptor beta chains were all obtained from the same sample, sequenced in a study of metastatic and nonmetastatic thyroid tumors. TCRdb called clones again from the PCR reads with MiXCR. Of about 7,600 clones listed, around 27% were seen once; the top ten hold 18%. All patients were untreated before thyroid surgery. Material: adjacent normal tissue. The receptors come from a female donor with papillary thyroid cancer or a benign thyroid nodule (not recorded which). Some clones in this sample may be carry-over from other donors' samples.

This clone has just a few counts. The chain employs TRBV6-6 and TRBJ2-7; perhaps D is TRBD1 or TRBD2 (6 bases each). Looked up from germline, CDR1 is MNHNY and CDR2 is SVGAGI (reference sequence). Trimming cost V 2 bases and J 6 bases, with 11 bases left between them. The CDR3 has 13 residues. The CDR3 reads CASSYGGTLEQYF. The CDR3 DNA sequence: TGTGCCAGCAGTTACGGGGGGACACTCGAGCAGTACTTC.

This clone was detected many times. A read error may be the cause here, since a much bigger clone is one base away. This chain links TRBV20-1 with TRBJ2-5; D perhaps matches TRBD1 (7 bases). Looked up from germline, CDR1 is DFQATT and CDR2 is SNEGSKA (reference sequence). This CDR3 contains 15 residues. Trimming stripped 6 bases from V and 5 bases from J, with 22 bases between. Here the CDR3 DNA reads TGCAGTGCCATAAACCAGGGGGGCCGGTGGGAGACCCAGTACTTC. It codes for CSAINQGGRWETQYF.

This chain's CDR3 is CSARPTGLGRYWYYEQYF. The CDR3 nucleotides are TGCAGTGCTAGACCAACCGGGCTAGGGAGATATTGGTACTACGAGCAGTACTTC. V and J are TRBV20-1 and TRBJ2-7; possibly TRBD2 for D (5 bases). CDR1 DFQATT and CDR2 SNEGSKA come from the germline V gene (reference sequence). Trimming shortened V by 2 bases and J by 3 bases, and 26 bases separated the two germline ends. The CDR3 runs to 18 residues.

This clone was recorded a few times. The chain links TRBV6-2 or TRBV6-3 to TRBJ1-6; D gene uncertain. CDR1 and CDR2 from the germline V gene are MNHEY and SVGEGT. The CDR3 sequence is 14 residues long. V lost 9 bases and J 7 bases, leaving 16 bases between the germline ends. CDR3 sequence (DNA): TGTGCCAGTTTGGGCAGGCGTACGAATTCACCCCTCCACTTT. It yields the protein CASLGRRTNSPLHF.

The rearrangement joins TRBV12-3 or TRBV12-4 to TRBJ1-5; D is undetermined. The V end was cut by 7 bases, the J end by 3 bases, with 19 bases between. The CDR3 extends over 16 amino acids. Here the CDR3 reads CASIFGSSIVNQPQHF. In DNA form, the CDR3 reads TGTGCCAGCATTTTTGGGTCTAGCATCGTCAATCAGCCCCAGCATTTT.

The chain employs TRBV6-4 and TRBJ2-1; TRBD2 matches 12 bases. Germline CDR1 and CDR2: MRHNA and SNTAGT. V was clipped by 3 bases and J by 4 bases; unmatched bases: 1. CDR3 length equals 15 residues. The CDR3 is CASSELAGGYNEQFF. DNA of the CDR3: TGTGCCAGCAGTGAGCTAGCGGGAGGGTACAATGAGCAGTTCTTC.

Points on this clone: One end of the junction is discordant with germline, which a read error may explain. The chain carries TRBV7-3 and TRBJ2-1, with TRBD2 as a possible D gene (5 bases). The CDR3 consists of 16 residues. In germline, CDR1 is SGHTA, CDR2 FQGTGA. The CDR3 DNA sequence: TGTGCCACCAGCTTAATTCTAGCATTCTCCTACAATGAGCAGTTCTTC. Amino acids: CATSLILAFSYNEQFF.

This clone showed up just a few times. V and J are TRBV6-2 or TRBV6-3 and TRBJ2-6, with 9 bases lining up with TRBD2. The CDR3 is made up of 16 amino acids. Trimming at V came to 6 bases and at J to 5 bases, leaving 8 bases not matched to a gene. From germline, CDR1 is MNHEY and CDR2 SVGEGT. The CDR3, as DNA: TGTGCCAGCAGAGGTAGCGGGAGTGGGAGGGCCAACGTCCTGACTTTC. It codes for CASRGSGSGRANVLTF.

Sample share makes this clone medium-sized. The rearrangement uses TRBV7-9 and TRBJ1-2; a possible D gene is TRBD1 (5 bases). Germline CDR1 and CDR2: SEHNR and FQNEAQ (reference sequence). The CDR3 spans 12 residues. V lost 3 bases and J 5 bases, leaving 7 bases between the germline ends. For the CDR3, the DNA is TGTGCCAGCAGCTTGGGGGAGTATGGCTACACCTTC. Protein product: CASSLGEYGYTF.

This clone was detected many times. This CDR3 reads CASSQISGTTDTQYF. CDR3 coding DNA: TGTGCCAGCAGCCAAATTAGCGGGACAACAGATACGCAGTATTTT. The genes are TRBV14 and TRBJ2-3; 8 positions match TRBD2. Trimming took 2 bases from V and 3 from J; bases not matched to a gene: 4. This CDR3 region has 15 residues. Germline loops: CDR1 SGHDN, CDR2 FVKESK.

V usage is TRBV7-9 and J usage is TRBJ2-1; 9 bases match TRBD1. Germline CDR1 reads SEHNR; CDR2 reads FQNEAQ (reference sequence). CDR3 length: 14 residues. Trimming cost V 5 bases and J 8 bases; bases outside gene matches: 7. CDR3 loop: CASSHRDRVDEQFF. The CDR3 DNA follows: TGTGCCAGCAGCCACCGGGACAGGGTGGATGAGCAGTTCTTC.

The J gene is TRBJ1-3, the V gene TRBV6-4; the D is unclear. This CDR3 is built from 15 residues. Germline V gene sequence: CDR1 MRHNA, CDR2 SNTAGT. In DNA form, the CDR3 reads TGTGCAGCTCAGCGGTGGTCCATTTACTGGGACACCATATATTTT. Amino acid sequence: CAAQRWSIYWDTIYF.

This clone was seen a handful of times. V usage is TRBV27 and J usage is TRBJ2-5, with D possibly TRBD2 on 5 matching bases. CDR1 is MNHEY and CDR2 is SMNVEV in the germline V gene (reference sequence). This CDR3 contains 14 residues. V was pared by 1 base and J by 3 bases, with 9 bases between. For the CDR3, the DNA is TGTGCCAGCAGTTTATGGGGTAGCGAAGAGACCCAGTACTTC. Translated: CASSLWGSEETQYF.